What follows are 20 T cell receptor beta chains derived from one specimen sequenced in a study of T cell changes during pregnancy in multiple sclerosis. The assay was immunoSEQ multiplex PCR, and TCRdb's table has in-frame clones only and misses some. The sample has about 60,000 clones; roughly 90% are singletons. The source was peripheral blood, collected in the first trimester of pregnancy. These receptors all stem from a female donor with multiple sclerosis, enrolled in a pregnancy study.

The rearrangement links TRBV7-3 to TRBJ1-2, with 9 bases identical to TRBD1. The germline V gene has CDR1 SGHTA and CDR2 FQGTGA. With 2 bases clipped from V and 6 bases from J, the junction kept 13 bases outside the gene matches. The CDR3 is 17 amino acids. The CDR3 DNA follows: TGTGCCAGCAGCTTACACCCTCCGGGACAGGGAATCAATGGCTACACCTTC. It yields the protein CASSLHPPGQGINGYTF. Drawing the rest from reference TRBV7-3 and TRBJ1-2, the complete variable domain is GAGVSQTPSNKVTEKGKYVELRCDPISGHTALYWYRQSLGQGPEFLIYFQGTGAADDSGLPNDRFFAVRPEGSVSTLKIQRTERGDSAVYLCASSLHPPGQGINGYTFGSGTRLTVV.

This sequence joins TRBV4-2 and TRBJ2-2, with D possibly TRBD2 on 11 matching bases. Germline CDR1 and CDR2: LGHNA and YNFKEQ. V gave up 2 bases and J gave up 5 bases, with 33 bases separating them. The CDR3 is 22 amino acids. The CDR3 protein is CASSQTTPGQGWLAGGTGELFF. Here the CDR3 DNA reads TGTGCCAGCAGCCAAACAACACCGGGACAGGGGTGGCTAGCGGGAGGTACCGGGGAGCTGTTTTTT.

This chain uses TRBV19 with TRBJ2-7, with D possibly matching TRBD2 (5 bases). The ends were cut back, 2 bases at V and 0 bases at J, with 8 bases in the middle. The CDR3 is 14 residues long. Germline values: CDR1 LNHDA, CDR2 SQIVND (reference sequence). In nucleotides, the CDR3 is TGTGCCAGTAGTATAAGCGGAAGCTCCTACGAGCAGTACTTC. It translates to CASSISGSSYEQYF.

The chain combines TRBV19 with TRBJ2-7, with a possible D match to TRBD1 (5 bases). V gave up 6 bases and J gave up 3 bases, with 21 bases separating them. This CDR3 region has 16 residues. Germline V gene data show CDR1 as LNHDA and CDR2 as SQIVND (reference sequence). CDR3 in amino acids: CASSPRRAKGIYEQYF. The CDR3 DNA is TGTGCCAGTAGCCCCAGGCGAGCTAAGGGGATCTACGAGCAGTACTTC.

The chain carries TRBV30 and TRBJ2-1; tentatively, D is TRBD2 (5 bases). The length of the CDR3 is 13 residues. Germline CDR1 is GTSNPN and CDR2 is SVGIG (reference sequence). Trimming left V 3 bases short and J 7 bases short, with 13 bases between. For the CDR3, the DNA is TGTGCCTGGAGGCGGGTGGGTGGGAATGAGCAGTTCTTC. Protein sequence: CAWRRVGGNEQFF.

This chain connects TRBV7-9 to TRBJ2-1, with 10 bases matching TRBD2. J was trimmed by 5 bases and V by 7 bases; bases with no gene match: 8. The germline V gene encodes CDR1 SEHNR and CDR2 FQNEAQ (reference sequence). The CDR3 totals 15 residues. CDR3 sequence (DNA): TGTGCCAGCATCCCTAGCGGGAGAGTCCACAATGAGCAGTTCTTC. This sequence encodes CASIPSGRVHNEQFF.

This rearrangement joins TRBV14 to TRBJ2-5; possibly TRBD1 for D (5 bases). The CDR3 loop spans 15 amino acids. V was shortened by 2 bases and J by 4 bases, with 14 bases between the two germline ends. Germline V gene lookup returns CDR1 SGHDN and CDR2 FVKESK. CDR3 sequence (DNA): TGTGCCAGCAGCCAACAGAGACAGATTAGAGAGACCCAGTACTTC. Its translation: CASSQQRQIRETQYF.

V gene TRBV4-3 combines with J gene TRBJ2-2; TRBD1 agrees at 9 bases. The CDR3 totals 14 residues. Germline CDR1 is LGHNA and CDR2 is YSLEER. Trimming removed 3 bases from V and 5 bases from J; junction bases left unmatched: 1. In DNA, the CDR3 is TGCGCCAGCAGCCATGGACAGGGGACCGGGGAGCTGTTTTTT. Translating gives CASSHGQGTGELFF.

This clone showed up just once. The chain is built from TRBV5-4 and TRBJ2-5, with 7 bases that match TRBD2. Germline V lookup: CDR1 SGHNT, CDR2 YYREEE (reference sequence). J gave up 1 base and V 5 bases, and 5 bases lay outside the gene matches. There are 14 residues in the CDR3. CDR3: CASRPSGVQETQYF. In DNA form, the CDR3 reads TGTGCCAGCAGACCCAGCGGGGTCCAAGAGACCCAGTACTTC.

This chain connects TRBV4-2 to TRBJ2-7, with 11 bases aligning to TRBD1. The length of the CDR3 is 16 residues. Germline assignment: CDR1 LGHNA and CDR2 YNFKEQ. Losses at the gene ends were 2 bases for V and 5 bases for J; bases not matched to a gene: 8. The CDR3 DNA sequence: TGTGCCAGCAGCCAATTGGACAGGGGGCAGAAGGACGAGCAGTACTTC. This codes for CASSQLDRGQKDEQYF.

The CDR3 loop is CASSAARERFGKLFF. The CDR3 DNA sequence: TGTGCCAGCTCGGCCGCCAGGGAAAGGTTCGGAAAACTGTTTTTT. The gene calls are TRBV18 and TRBJ1-4, with D possibly being TRBD1 (5 bases). The V gene's germline CDR1 is KGHSH and CDR2 LQKENI. This CDR3 has 15 amino acids. V shed 6 bases and J shed 10 bases, with 21 bases lying between them.

The CDR3 DNA follows: TGTGCCATCAGCGACAGAGGAAATCAGCCCCAGCATTTT. It specifies CAISDRGNQPQHF. This sequence joins TRBV10-3 and TRBJ1-5; D possibly corresponds to TRBD1 (5 bases). The CDR3 is 13 amino acids. Germline CDR1 ENHRY, CDR2 SYGVKD. Trimming took off 6 bases at V and 4 bases at J, with 10 bases between the two ends.

The V gene is TRBV6-6, the J gene TRBJ1-1; weak D call: TRBD1 (6 bases). Germline CDR1 reads MNHNY; CDR2 reads SVGAGI (reference sequence). V shed 5 bases and J shed 5 bases, with 18 bases lying between them. This CDR3 comprises 15 residues. As DNA, the CDR3 is TGTGCCAGCAGTACGGACAGAACCCTCGGGACTGAAGCTTTCTTT. Protein product: CASSTDRTLGTEAFF.

V gene TRBV25-1 combines with J gene TRBJ1-1; a weak D match, TRBD1 (5 bases). The CDR3 extends over 14 amino acids. CDR1 is MGHDK and CDR2 is SYGVNS in the germline V gene. V dropped 1 base and J dropped 6 bases, with 12 bases sitting between them. The DNA of the CDR3 is TGTGCCAGCAGTGAATTTAAGGGAGGGGCTGAAGCTTTCTTT. This sequence encodes CASSEFKGGAEAFF.

The CDR3 DNA reads TGTGCCAGCAGCGCTGGGACTAGCGGTACTAGCACAGATACGCAGTATTTT. This translates into CASSAGTSGTSTDTQYF. The V and J genes are TRBV9 and TRBJ2-3; 11 bases fit TRBD2. Germline trimming cut 3 bases from V and 0 bases from J; bases unmatched to any gene: 6. The CDR3 contains 17 residues. Per the germline V gene, CDR1 is SGDLS and CDR2 is YYNGEE.

The J gene is TRBJ2-1, the V gene TRBV7-9, with D unresolved. Germline loops: CDR1 SEHNR, CDR2 FQNEAQ (reference sequence). This CDR3 has 14 residues. V shed 2 bases and J shed 6 bases, with 11 bases lying between them. The CDR3 bases are TGTGCCAGCAGCTTATTGGGTACTACCAATGAGCAGTTCTTC. It translates to CASSLLGTTNEQFF.

The chain links TRBV2 to TRBJ2-7; 7 bases map to TRBD2. The CDR3 contains 16 residues. Germline V gives CDR1 SNHLY, CDR2 FYNNEI. The V and J ends lost 2 bases and 0 bases, in that order; junction bases with no gene match: 7. CDR3 in amino acids: CASSESRGEDSYEQYF. The CDR3 bases are TGTGCCAGCAGTGAAAGCCGGGGGGAGGACTCCTACGAGCAGTACTTC.

The chain joins TRBV6-6 to TRBJ2-2, with 7 bases that match TRBD1. The CDR3 spans 15 residues. Germline V gene lookup returns CDR1 MNHNY and CDR2 SVGAGI (reference sequence). V shed 5 bases, J shed 2 bases, and the junction held 5 bases outside the gene matches. The CDR3 reads CASSQTGLNTGELFF. CDR3 DNA sequence: TGTGCCAGCAGTCAGACAGGGCTTAACACCGGGGAGCTGTTTTTT.

The gene calls are TRBV7-9 and TRBJ2-5; D uncertain. V dropped 0 bases and J dropped 5 bases, with 7 bases sitting between them. The CDR3 has 13 amino acids. Germline V gene data show CDR1 as SEHNR and CDR2 as FQNEAQ (reference sequence). The CDR3 sequence: CASSLALWETQYF. The DNA of the CDR3 is TGTGCCAGCAGCTTAGCACTCTGGGAGACCCAGTACTTC.

V is TRBV5-4 and J is TRBJ2-7, with 15 bases lining up with TRBD2. This CDR3 region has 17 residues. After removal of 3 bases from V and 6 bases from J, the junction contained 10 bases not matched to a gene. The germline V gene encodes CDR1 SGHNT and CDR2 YYREEE (reference sequence). The CDR3 DNA reads TGTGCCAGCAGCTCGGGGGGCGGGACTAGCGGGAGGACCGAGCAGTACTTC. Its translation: CASSSGGGTSGRTEQYF.